This TCR beta chain was identified during a study of patients and donors after allogeneic stem cell transplantation. CDR1 is MNHNS, CDR2 SASEGT, per germline. This CDR3 is built from 13 residues. V lost 10 bases and J 2 bases, leaving 14 bases between the germline ends. This clonotype was found a few times. TCRdb re-called the RT-PCR reads with MiXCR, one entry per CDR3 protein. The sample holds roughly 12,000 distinct CDR3 sequences, almost 25% seen once. Material for sequencing was blood, either unsorted or a sorted T cell fraction (not recorded which). The gene calls are TRBV6-1 and TRBJ1-1; D is uncertain. This TCR was sampled from a human donor who was either an allogeneic HSCT recipient or a stem cell or donor lymphocyte infusion donor (not recorded which). It is not recorded whose cells these are; they may come from a transplant donor. This CDR3 is CATLAMGNTEAFF. CDR3 DNA sequence: TGTGCCACCCTTGCGATGGGTAACACTGAAGCTTTCTTT.